Each of the 4 T cell receptor beta chains below was sequenced from the same sample in a study of type 1 regulatory T cells. No antigen has been identified for these receptors. MiXCR was run by TCRdb on the reads, yielding one entry per CDR3 protein. The data contain under 85,000 distinct CDR3 sequences, 49% of them seen just once; the ten biggest clones take up roughly 2.2%. The sequenced sample consisted of cultured non-Tr1 T cells, either the whole culture or a sorted T cell fraction (not recorded which). The receptors stem from a human donor in good health.

V and J are TRBV5-5 and TRBJ1-5; D remains ambiguous. V lost 0 bases and J 5 bases, leaving 15 bases between the germline ends. Germline assignment: CDR1 SGHKS and CDR2 YYEKEE (reference sequence). The CDR3 has 16 residues. CDR3 protein: CASSLGLGFGDQPQHF. CDR3 DNA: TGTGCCAGCAGCTTGGGCCTGGGGTTTGGAGATCAGCCCCAGCATTTT.

This clonotype showed up many times. This chain joins TRBV7-2 and TRBJ2-1, with D possibly being TRBD1 (5 bases). This CDR3 is built from 15 residues. The germline CDR1 and CDR2 sequences are SGHTA and FQGNSA. V lost 3 bases and J lost 5, with 14 bases in between. The CDR3: CASSFMGQVNNEQFF. CDR3 in DNA: TGTGCCAGCAGCTTTATGGGGCAGGTCAACAATGAGCAGTTCTTC.

This clonotype was counted only a few times. The chain combines TRBV5-5 with TRBJ2-4; perhaps TRBD1 as D (6 bases). The germline gives CDR1 SGHKS, CDR2 YYEKEE (reference sequence). The CDR3 loop spans 19 amino acids. V was cut by 4 bases and J by 0 bases, with 23 bases left in between. Here the CDR3 reads CASSERAPDSFLAKNIQYF. In DNA, the CDR3 is TGTGCCAGCAGCGAAAGGGCTCCGGACAGTTTCCTAGCCAAAAACATTCAGTACTTC.

The chain employs TRBV4-2 and TRBJ2-7, with 9 bases fitting TRBD2. This CDR3 comprises 16 residues. V trimming: 1 base; J trimming: 4 bases; junction bases outside the gene matches: 8. The germline V gene encodes CDR1 LGHNA and CDR2 YNFKEQ. CDR3 in DNA: TGTGCCAGCAGCCAAGTGGGCGGGGGGGCGGTGTACGAGCAGTACTTC. Translation: CASSQVGGGAVYEQYF.